Below are 22 T cell receptor beta chains sequenced from a single sample in a study of Ad26.COV2.S vaccination and SARS-CoV-2 variants. The repertoire was sequenced with immunoSEQ multiplex PCR; TCRdb's copy has only in-frame clones and lacks some. The sample has about 460,000 clones, 89% seen once. Described treatment: approximately 18 received Ad26.COV2.S at low or high dose, single or two shots; roughly five received placebo; per-sample allocation not given. At day 63 after the first vaccine or placebo injection, samples were drawn. This sample comprised peripheral blood, obtained in a trial of Ad26.COV2.S vaccine versus placebo. The receptors come from a person between 18 and 59 years old who received the Ad26.COV2.S COVID-19 vaccine or a placebo.

This chain joins TRBV6-5 and TRBJ1-4; D unresolved. The CDR3 is made up of 15 amino acids. Germline CDR1 reads MNHEY; CDR2 reads SVGAGI. With 3 bases removed from V and 7 bases from J, the gap between germline ends came to 15 bases. CDR3 loop: CASSYSKRWGEKLFF. In DNA form, the CDR3 reads TGTGCCAGCAGTTATAGTAAGAGGTGGGGTGAAAAACTGTTTTTT.

The rearrangement links TRBV10-3 to TRBJ2-5; D uncertain. Germline V gene lookup returns CDR1 ENHRY and CDR2 SYGVKD. The CDR3 spans 12 residues. V gave up 4 bases and J gave up 1 base, with 4 bases separating them. CDR3 in amino acids: CAISAVQETQYF. As DNA, the CDR3 is TGTGCCATCAGTGCCGTCCAAGAGACCCAGTACTTC.

In DNA form, the CDR3 reads TGTGCCAGCAGTTACTCGGCGGCCCGGATGCAAGAGACCCAGTACTTC. Translated: CASSYSAARMQETQYF. The chain joins TRBV6-5 to TRBJ2-5; D call uncertain. Trimming left V 0 bases short and J 2 bases short, with 13 bases between. The length of the CDR3 is 16 residues. CDR1 MNHEY and CDR2 SVGAGI come from the germline V gene.

The count of this clone is one. V and J are TRBV7-9 and TRBJ1-2; a possible D gene is TRBD1 (6 bases). CDR1 is SEHNR, CDR2 FQNEAQ, per germline (reference sequence). Trimming took 3 bases from V and 7 from J, leaving 15 bases between them. This CDR3 comprises 14 residues. Here the CDR3 reads CASSFPMGASGYTF. CDR3 in DNA: TGTGCCAGCAGCTTCCCAATGGGGGCTAGTGGCTACACCTTC. The whole variable domain, filled in from reference TRBV7-9 and TRBJ1-2, reads DTGVSQNPRHKITKRGQNVTFRCDPISEHNRLYWYRQTLGQGPEFLTYFQNEAQLEKSRLLSDRFSAERPKGSFSTLEIQRTEQGDSAMYLCASSFPMGASGYTFGSGTRLTVV.

The V and J genes are TRBV19 and TRBJ1-1, with TRBD1 matching 8 bases. The V and J ends lost 5 bases and 5 bases, in that order; junction bases with no gene match: 10. Germline CDR1 and CDR2: LNHDA and SQIVND (reference sequence). The CDR3 length is 15 residues. The CDR3 DNA follows: TGTGCCAGTAGTGAGAGCAGGGGGCGCGGGACTGAAGCTTTCTTT. It specifies CASSESRGRGTEAFF.

V usage is TRBV9 and J usage is TRBJ2-3; TRBD2 agrees at 13 bases. Germline assignment: CDR1 SGDLS and CDR2 YYNGEE. CDR3 size: 17 residues. The J segment lost 0 bases and the V segment lost 6 bases, leaving 7 bases of the junction unmatched. CDR3 in DNA: TGTGCCAGCAAGAGGACTAGCGGGGGTTCTAGCACAGATACGCAGTATTTT. It is translated as CASKRTSGGSSTDTQYF.

The chain uses TRBV12-3 or TRBV12-4 and TRBJ2-2; D possibly corresponds to TRBD1 (5 bases). This CDR3 has 13 amino acids. V dropped 3 bases and J dropped 5 bases, with 7 bases sitting between them. In nucleotides, the CDR3 is TGTGCCAGCAGTTTTCAGGGAACCGGGGAGCTGTTTTTT. It is translated as CASSFQGTGELFF.

This clone was seen only a few times. The chain is built from TRBV6-1 and TRBJ1-3, with 8 bases lining up with TRBD1. V lost 1 base to trimming and J lost 1 base; unmatched junction nucleotides: 3. The germline CDR1 and CDR2 sequences are MNHNS and SASEGT. This CDR3 comprises 16 residues. In nucleotides, the CDR3 is TGTGCCAGCAGTGAAGAAACAGGGGGTTCTGGAAACACCATATATTTT. Its protein product is CASSEETGGSGNTIYF.

This chain connects TRBV4-1 to TRBJ2-5; D call uncertain. The V and J ends lost 5 bases and 2 bases respectively, with 15 bases between them. CDR3 size: 15 residues. Per germline, CDR1 MGHRA and CDR2 YSYEKL. CDR3 coding DNA: TGCGCCAGCAGCGGCCCACGGGTGGGACAAGAGACCCAGTACTTC. Protein product: CASSGPRVGQETQYF.

The genes are TRBV14 and TRBJ1-3; D is uncertain. Germline CDR1 and CDR2: SGHDN and FVKESK. The V end lost 4 bases, the J end lost 0 bases, and 4 bases lay between the germline ends. This CDR3 spans 13 amino acids. The CDR3 is CASSPVSGNTIYF. The CDR3 DNA reads as TGTGCCAGCAGCCCCGTCTCTGGAAACACCATATATTTT.

In DNA form, the CDR3 reads TGTGCCAGCAGCCAAGGGAGGGACAGATGGTCCCAAGAGACCCAGTACTTC. This gives the protein CASSQGRDRWSQETQYF. V gene TRBV3-1 (or the pseudogene TRBV3-2) combines with J gene TRBJ2-5, with D possibly TRBD1 on 7 matching bases. Germline CDR1 LGHDT, CDR2 YNNKEL (reference sequence). Trimming took 1 base from V and 1 from J, leaving 16 bases between them. CDR3 length equals 17 residues.

The rearrangement joins TRBV4-1 to TRBJ2-1; 12 bases fit TRBD2. V lost 4 bases, J lost 4 bases, and 5 bases stayed unmatched. Looked up from germline, CDR1 is MGHRA and CDR2 is YSYEKL. CDR3 length equals 16 residues. CDR3 sequence (DNA): TGCGCCAGCAGCCGCCTGACTAGCGGGGGATACAATGAGCAGTTCTTC. Amino acid sequence: CASSRLTSGGYNEQFF.

This clone has a handful of counts. V gene TRBV20-1 combines with J gene TRBJ1-2; 7 bases are a match to TRBD1. The CDR3 runs to 11 residues. Germline assignment: CDR1 DFQATT and CDR2 SNEGSKA (reference sequence). CDR3 sequence: CRGDSYYGYTF. CDR3 nucleotide sequence: TGCAGGGGGGACAGCTATTATGGCTACACCTTC.

The chain is built from TRBV5-1 and TRBJ1-1, with D possibly TRBD1 on 5 matching bases. CDR1 is SGHRS, CDR2 YFSETQ, per germline. With 2 bases removed from V and 3 bases from J, the gap between germline ends came to 14 bases. The CDR3 length is 15 residues. The CDR3 spells CASSLMIGTYTEAFF. As DNA, the CDR3 is TGCGCCAGCAGCTTAATGATTGGGACTTACACTGAAGCTTTCTTT.

V usage is TRBV7-2 and J usage is TRBJ2-2; 12 nucleotides match TRBD2. The CDR3 length is 16 residues. Germline trimming cut 7 bases from V and 9 bases from J; bases unmatched to any gene: 12. Germline lookup yields CDR1 SGHTA and CDR2 FQGNSA. In DNA form, the CDR3 reads TGTGCCAGCACCTTGGGTGGACTAGCGGGGCGTCGGGAGCTGTTTTTT. Residues: CASTLGGLAGRRELFF.

This clone occurred once. Other DNA sequences within the sample encode an identical CDR3. This chain links TRBV7-3 with TRBJ2-1; 9 positions agree with TRBD2. Germline CDR1 is SGHTA and CDR2 is FQGTGA. V dropped 1 base and J dropped 4; count of bases not matched to a gene: 2. This CDR3 region has 15 residues. The CDR3 nucleotides read TGTGCCAGCAGCTTAAAGGCGGGAGGGTACAATGAGCAGTTCTTC. Amino acids: CASSLKAGGYNEQFF.

V and J are TRBV29-1 and TRBJ1-2; TRBD1 aligns across 8 bases. After removal of 6 bases from V and 7 bases from J, the junction contained 16 bases not matched to a gene. The CDR3 is 15 residues long. The germline V gene encodes CDR1 SQVTM and CDR2 ANQGSEA. The CDR3 region has the DNA TGCAGCGTCCCAAATGGTGTCAGGGGGCTTCTTGGCTACACCTTC. Translation: CSVPNGVRGLLGYTF. Variable domain in full (rest from reference TRBV29-1 and TRBJ1-2): SAVISQKPSRDICQRGTSLTIQCQVDSQVTMMFWYRQQPGQSLTLIATANQGSEATYESGFVIDKFPISRPNLTFSTLTVSNMSPEDSSIYLCSVPNGVRGLLGYTFGSGTRLTVV.

Worth noting for this clone: Other DNA sequences in this specimen translate into the identical CDR3. The chain links TRBV7-2 to TRBJ2-7; D is unresolved. The germline gives CDR1 SGHTA, CDR2 FQGNSA. The CDR3 runs to 11 residues. V was trimmed by 4 bases and J by 7 bases, leaving 8 bases between them. The CDR3 region has the DNA TGTGCCAGCAGCTCTGGCTGGGAGCAGTACTTC. Protein product: CASSSGWEQYF.

Remarks on this clone: This CDR3 is also generated by other DNA sequences in the sample. V and J are TRBV6-5 and TRBJ1-2; a weak D match, TRBD1 (5 bases). Germline V gene lookup returns CDR1 MNHEY and CDR2 SVGAGI. This CDR3 has 14 residues. Between the trimmed V and J ends, which lost 0 bases and 3 bases, there was a span of 8 bases. CDR3 nucleotide sequence: TGTGCCAGCAGTTACTCGGGGACCTACTATGGCTACACCTTC. Its translation is CASSYSGTYYGYTF.

This clone was found once. This chain joins TRBV5-1 and TRBJ1-1; 9 positions match TRBD1. CDR3 length equals 16 residues. V shed 0 bases, J shed 11 bases, and the junction held 14 bases outside the gene matches. Germline values: CDR1 SGHRS, CDR2 YFSETQ. CDR3 region: CASSLEGTGRISVAFF. Here the CDR3 DNA reads TGCGCCAGCAGCTTGGAAGGGACAGGGAGAATTAGTGTGGCTTTCTTT.

The chain recombines TRBV7-2 with TRBJ1-4; tentatively, D is TRBD1 (6 bases). The CDR3 covers 14 residues. Germline assignment: CDR1 SGHTA and CDR2 FQGNSA. Between the trimmed V and J ends, which lost 3 bases and 2 bases, there was a span of 7 bases. CDR3 bases: TGTGCCAGCAGCTTCCAGGGGACTAATGAAAAACTGTTTTTT. Residues: CASSFQGTNEKLFF.

The J gene is TRBJ2-7, the V gene TRBV19, with 8 bases fitting TRBD1. The CDR3 loop spans 16 amino acids. Trimming removed 5 bases from V and 5 bases from J; junction bases left unmatched: 14. The V gene's germline CDR1 is LNHDA and CDR2 SQIVND (reference sequence). CDR3 protein: CASSPRTGHSPHEQYF. The CDR3 region has the DNA TGTGCCAGTAGTCCAAGGACAGGGCATAGCCCGCACGAGCAGTACTTC.